The clone carrying this T cell receptor (beta chain) was counted ten times or more. Sequencing used immunoSEQ multiplex PCR; TCRdb keeps in-frame clones, though not all of them. The data show some 58,000 clones, about 80% seen once. The sample is drawn from a study of radiation and T cells in renal cell carcinoma. Trimming took 5 bases from V and 1 from J, leaving 11 bases between them. The germline CDR1 and CDR2 sequences are SGHAT and FQNNGV. This CDR3 has 14 amino acids. Time point denoted: blood 2 weeks post-SBRT. Treatment specified: 15 Gy SBRT to primary tumor, nephrectomy 4 weeks later. The chain carries TRBV11-2 and TRBJ1-1; a weak D match, TRBD1 (6 bases). The TCR was taken from a man between 60 and 75 years old with renal cell carcinoma. The sequencing used blood, collected from a patient whose treatment included radiotherapy and nephrectomy. The CDR3 DNA is TGTGCCAGCAGCCCCACACAGGGGAACACTGAAGCTTTCTTT. Translated: CASSPTQGNTEAFF.